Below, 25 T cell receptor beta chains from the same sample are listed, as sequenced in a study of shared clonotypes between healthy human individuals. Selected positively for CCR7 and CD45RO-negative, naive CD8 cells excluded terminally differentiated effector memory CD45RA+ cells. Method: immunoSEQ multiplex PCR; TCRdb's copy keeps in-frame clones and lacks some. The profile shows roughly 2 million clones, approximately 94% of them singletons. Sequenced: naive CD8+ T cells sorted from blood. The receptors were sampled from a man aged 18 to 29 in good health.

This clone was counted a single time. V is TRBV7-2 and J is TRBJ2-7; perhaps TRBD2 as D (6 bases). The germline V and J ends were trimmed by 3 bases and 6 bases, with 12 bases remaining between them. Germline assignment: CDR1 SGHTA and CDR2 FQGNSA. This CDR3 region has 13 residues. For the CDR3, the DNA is TGTGCCAGCAGCTTGGTGGGGGGACGCGAGCAGTACTTC. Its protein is CASSLVGGREQYF.

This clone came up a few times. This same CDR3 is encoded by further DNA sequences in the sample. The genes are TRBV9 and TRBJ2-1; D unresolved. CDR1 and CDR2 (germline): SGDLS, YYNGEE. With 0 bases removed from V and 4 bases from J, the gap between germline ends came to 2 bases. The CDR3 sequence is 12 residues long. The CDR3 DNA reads TGTGCCAGCAGCGTAGGTTACAATGAGCAGTTCTTC. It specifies CASSVGYNEQFF.

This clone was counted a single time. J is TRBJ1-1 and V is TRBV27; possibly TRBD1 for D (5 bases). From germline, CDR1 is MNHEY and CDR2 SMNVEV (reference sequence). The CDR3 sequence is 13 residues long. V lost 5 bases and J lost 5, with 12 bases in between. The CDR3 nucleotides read TGTGCCAGCAGTCCCGAGGGGCTGACTGAAGCTTTCTTT. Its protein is CASSPEGLTEAFF.

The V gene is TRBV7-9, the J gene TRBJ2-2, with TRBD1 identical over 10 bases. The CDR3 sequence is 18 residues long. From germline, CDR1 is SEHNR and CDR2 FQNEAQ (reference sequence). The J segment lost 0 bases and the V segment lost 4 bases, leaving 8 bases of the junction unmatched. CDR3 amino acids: CASSSYKGTGANTGELFF. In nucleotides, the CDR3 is TGTGCCAGCAGCTCCTATAAAGGGACAGGGGCGAACACCGGGGAGCTGTTTTTT. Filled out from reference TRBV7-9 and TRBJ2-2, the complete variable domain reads DTGVSQNPRHKITKRGQNVTFRCDPISEHNRLYWYRQTLGQGPEFLTYFQNEAQLEKSRLLSDRFSAERPKGSFSTLEIQRTEQGDSAMYLCASSSYKGTGANTGELFFGEGSRLTVL.

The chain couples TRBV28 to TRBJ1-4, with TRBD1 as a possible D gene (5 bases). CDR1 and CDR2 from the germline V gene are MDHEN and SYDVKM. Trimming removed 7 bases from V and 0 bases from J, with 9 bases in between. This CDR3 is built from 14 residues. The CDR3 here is CASTGLPTNEKLFF. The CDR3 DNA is TGTGCCAGCACGGGACTTCCAACTAATGAAAAACTGTTTTTT.

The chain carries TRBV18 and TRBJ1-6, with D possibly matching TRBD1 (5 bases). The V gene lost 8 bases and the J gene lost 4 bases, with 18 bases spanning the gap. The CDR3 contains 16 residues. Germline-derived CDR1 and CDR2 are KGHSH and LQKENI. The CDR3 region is CASVIALQVYNSPLHF. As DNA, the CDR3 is TGTGCCAGCGTAATTGCCTTACAGGTTTATAATTCACCCCTCCACTTT. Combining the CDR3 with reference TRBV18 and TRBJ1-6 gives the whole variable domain NAGVMQNPRHLVRRRGQEARLRCSPMKGHSHVYWYRQLPEEGLKFMVYLQKENIIDESGMPKERFSAEFPKEGPSILRIQQVVRGDSAAYFCASVIALQVYNSPLHFGNGTRLTVT.

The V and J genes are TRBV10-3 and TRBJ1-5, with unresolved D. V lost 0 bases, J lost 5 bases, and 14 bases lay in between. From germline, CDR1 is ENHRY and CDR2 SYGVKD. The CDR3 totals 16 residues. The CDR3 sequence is CAISESEGDGYQPQHF. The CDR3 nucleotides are TGTGCCATCAGTGAGTCGGAGGGAGACGGTTATCAGCCCCAGCATTTT.

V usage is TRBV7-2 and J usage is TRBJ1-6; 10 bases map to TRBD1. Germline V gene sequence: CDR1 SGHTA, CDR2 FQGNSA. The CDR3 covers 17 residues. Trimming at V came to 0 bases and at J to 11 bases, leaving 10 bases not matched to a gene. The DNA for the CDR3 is TGTGCCAGCAGCTTAGCGCTGGGGACAGGGGTTTGGGCACCCCTCCACTTT. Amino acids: CASSLALGTGVWAPLHF.

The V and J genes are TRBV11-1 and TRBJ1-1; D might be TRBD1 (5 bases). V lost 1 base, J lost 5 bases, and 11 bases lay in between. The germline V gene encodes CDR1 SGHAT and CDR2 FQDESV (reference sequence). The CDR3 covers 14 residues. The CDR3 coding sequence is TGTGCCAGCAGCTTAGAAGCGGGGGGAACTGAAGCTTTCTTT. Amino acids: CASSLEAGGTEAFF.

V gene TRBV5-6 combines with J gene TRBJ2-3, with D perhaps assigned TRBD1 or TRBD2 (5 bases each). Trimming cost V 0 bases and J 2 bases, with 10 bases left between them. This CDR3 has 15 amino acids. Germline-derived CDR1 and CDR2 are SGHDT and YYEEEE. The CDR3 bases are TGTGCCAGCAGCTTGGGAGGGGCTAACACAGATACGCAGTATTTT. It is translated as CASSLGGANTDTQYF.

The CDR3 DNA sequence: TGTGCTAGTGGTGCCCCGGGACTAGCGAAATACAATGAGCAGTTCTTC. This encodes CASGAPGLAKYNEQFF. The rearrangement links TRBV12-5 to TRBJ2-1, with 10 nucleotides matching TRBD2. The CDR3 is 16 residues long. After removal of 5 bases from V and 4 bases from J, the junction contained 8 bases not matched to a gene. CDR1 and CDR2 (germline): LGHNT, FRNRAP.

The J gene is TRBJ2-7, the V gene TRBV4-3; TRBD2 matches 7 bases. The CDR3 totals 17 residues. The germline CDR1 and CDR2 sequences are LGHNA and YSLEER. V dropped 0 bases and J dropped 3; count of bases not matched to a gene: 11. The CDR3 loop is CASSQDPVAGAIYEQYF. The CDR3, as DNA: TGCGCCAGCAGCCAAGACCCCGTGGCGGGAGCCATCTACGAGCAGTACTTC.

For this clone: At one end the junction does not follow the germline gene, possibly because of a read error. The CDR3 loop is CASNQEGVGLEQYF. The CDR3 DNA sequence: TGCGCCAGCAACCAAGAGGGGGTAGGTCTAGAGCAGTACTTC. The V and J genes are TRBV4-1 and TRBJ2-7, with D maybe TRBD1 (6 bases). CDR3 size: 14 residues. Germline V gene sequence: CDR1 MGHRA, CDR2 YSYEKL.

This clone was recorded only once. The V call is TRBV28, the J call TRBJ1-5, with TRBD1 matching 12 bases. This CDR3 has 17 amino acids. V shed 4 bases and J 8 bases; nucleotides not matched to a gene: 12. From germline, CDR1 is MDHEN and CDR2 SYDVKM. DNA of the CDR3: TGTGCCAGCAGTTGGGACAGGGGGCGATCGGAAGGGGAGCCCCAGCATTTT. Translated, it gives CASSWDRGRSEGEPQHF.

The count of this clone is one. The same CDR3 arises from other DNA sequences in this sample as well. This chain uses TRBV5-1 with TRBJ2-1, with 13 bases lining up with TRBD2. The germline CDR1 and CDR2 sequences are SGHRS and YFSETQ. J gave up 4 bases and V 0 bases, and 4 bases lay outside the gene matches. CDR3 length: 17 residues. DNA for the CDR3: TGCGCCAGCAGCTTGGGACTAGCGGGAGGACTATACAATGAGCAGTTCTTC. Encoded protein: CASSLGLAGGLYNEQFF.

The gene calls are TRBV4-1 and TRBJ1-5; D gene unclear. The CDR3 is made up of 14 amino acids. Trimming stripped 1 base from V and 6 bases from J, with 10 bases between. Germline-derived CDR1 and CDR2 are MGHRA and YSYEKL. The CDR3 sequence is CASSQVGLGQPQHF. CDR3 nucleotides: TGCGCCAGCAGCCAAGTAGGGCTCGGTCAGCCCCAGCATTTT.

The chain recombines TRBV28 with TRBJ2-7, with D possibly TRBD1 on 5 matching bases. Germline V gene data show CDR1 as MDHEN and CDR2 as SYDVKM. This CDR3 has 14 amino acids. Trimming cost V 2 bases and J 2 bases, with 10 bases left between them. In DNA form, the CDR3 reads TGTGCCAGCAGTTTACTGGGGCCCACCTACGAGCAGTACTTC. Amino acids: CASSLLGPTYEQYF.

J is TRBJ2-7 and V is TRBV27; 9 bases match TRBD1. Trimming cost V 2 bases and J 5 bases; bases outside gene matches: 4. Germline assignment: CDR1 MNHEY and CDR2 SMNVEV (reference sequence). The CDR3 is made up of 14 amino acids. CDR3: CASSLGTGSHEQYF. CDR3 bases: TGTGCCAGCAGTTTAGGGACAGGGTCTCACGAGCAGTACTTC.

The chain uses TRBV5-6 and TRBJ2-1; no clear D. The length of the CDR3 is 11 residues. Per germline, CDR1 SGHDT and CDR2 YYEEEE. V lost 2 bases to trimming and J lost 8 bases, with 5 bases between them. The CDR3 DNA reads TGTGCCAGCAGCTTCGGGTATGAGCAGTTCTTC. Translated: CASSFGYEQFF.

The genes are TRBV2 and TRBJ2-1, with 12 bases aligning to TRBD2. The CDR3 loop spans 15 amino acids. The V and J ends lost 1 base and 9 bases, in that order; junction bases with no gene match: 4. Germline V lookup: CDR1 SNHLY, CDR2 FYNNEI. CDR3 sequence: CASSEGTSGMGEQFF. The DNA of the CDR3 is TGTGCCAGCAGTGAAGGGACTAGCGGGATGGGTGAGCAGTTCTTC.

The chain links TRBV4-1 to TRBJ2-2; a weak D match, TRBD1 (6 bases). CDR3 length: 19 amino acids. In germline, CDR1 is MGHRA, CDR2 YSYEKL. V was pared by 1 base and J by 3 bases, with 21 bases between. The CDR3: CASSQVSAQGSEYTGELFF. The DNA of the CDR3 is TGCGCCAGCAGCCAAGTAAGCGCCCAGGGGTCGGAGTACACCGGGGAGCTGTTTTTT.

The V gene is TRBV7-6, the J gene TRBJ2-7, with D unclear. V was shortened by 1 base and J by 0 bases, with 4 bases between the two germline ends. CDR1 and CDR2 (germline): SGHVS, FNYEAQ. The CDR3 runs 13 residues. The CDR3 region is CASSLGYSYEQYF. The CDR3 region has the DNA TGTGCCAGCAGCTTAGGATACTCCTACGAGCAGTACTTC. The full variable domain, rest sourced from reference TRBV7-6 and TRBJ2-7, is GAGVSQSPRYKVTKRGQDVALRCDPISGHVSLYWYRQALGQGPEFLTYFNYEAQQDKSGLPNDRFSAERPEGSISTLTIQRTEQRDSAMYRCASSLGYSYEQYFGPGTRLTVT.

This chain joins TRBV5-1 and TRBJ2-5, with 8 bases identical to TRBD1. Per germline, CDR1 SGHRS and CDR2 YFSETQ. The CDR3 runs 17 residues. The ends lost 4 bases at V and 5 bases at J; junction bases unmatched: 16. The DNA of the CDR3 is TGCGCCAGCAGCCCACCCTCGGACAGGGACCCAGGGGAGACCCAGTACTTC. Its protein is CASSPPSDRDPGETQYF.

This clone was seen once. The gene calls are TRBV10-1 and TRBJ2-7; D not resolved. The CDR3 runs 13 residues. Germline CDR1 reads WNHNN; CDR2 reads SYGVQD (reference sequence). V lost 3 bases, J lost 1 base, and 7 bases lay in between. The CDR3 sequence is CASSDPPSYEQYF. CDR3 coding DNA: TGCGCCAGCAGTGACCCCCCTTCCTACGAGCAGTACTTC.

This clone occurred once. CDR3 sequence (DNA): TGTGCCAGCAGCATATCAAAGGGGGATGCAACTAATGAAAAACTGTTTTTT. The encoded protein is CASSISKGDATNEKLFF. This rearrangement joins TRBV27 to TRBJ1-4; D possibly corresponds to TRBD1 (6 bases). Looked up from germline, CDR1 is MNHEY and CDR2 is SMNVEV (reference sequence). This CDR3 is 17 amino acids long. Trimming cost V 6 bases and J 0 bases, with 17 bases left between them.